Following are 18 T cell receptor beta chains from one sample sequenced in a study of identical twins. TCRdb analysed the 5' RACE reads with MiXCR anew, one entry per CDR3 protein. Here the sample spans some 760,000 distinct CDR3 sequences, about 18% being singletons. The sample was also linked to a second study, of T cells expressing NK-cell markers.

The sequenced sample was PBMCs. The receptors derive from a woman between 18 and 30 years old in good health.

This clonotype was detected a few times. The chain uses TRBV9 and TRBJ2-2; TRBD1 agrees at 8 bases. The CDR3 spans 16 residues. Trimming cost V 4 bases and J 4 bases; bases outside gene matches: 9. Germline-derived CDR1 and CDR2 are SGDLS and YYNGEE. The CDR3: CASSPWTGLGTGELFF. CDR3 bases: TGTGCCAGCAGCCCTTGGACAGGGTTGGGCACCGGGGAGCTGTTTTTT.

This clonotype occurred a few times. The rearrangement uses TRBV4-3 and TRBJ2-1; TRBD1 or TRBD2 may be the D gene (5 bases each). There are 18 residues in the CDR3. CDR1 LGHNA and CDR2 YSLEER come from the germline V gene. Trimming removed 5 bases at V and 7 bases at J, with 27 bases between. CDR3 sequence reads: CASSTLIPTRGASNEQFF. The CDR3 coding sequence is TGCGCCAGCAGCACGCTTATTCCAACTAGGGGCGCATCTAATGAGCAGTTCTTC.

The chain joins TRBV20-1 to TRBJ2-3; D is perhaps TRBD2 (5 bases). V was clipped by 1 base and J by 2 bases, with 10 bases between them. CDR1 and CDR2 (germline): DFQATT, SNEGSKA (reference sequence). This CDR3 is 14 amino acids long. CDR3 sequence (DNA): TGCAGTGCTAGAGTAAAGCGGTCCACAGATACGCAGTATTTT. This codes for CSARVKRSTDTQYF.

This clonotype came up a few times. The rearrangement uses TRBV27 and TRBJ2-5, with a tentative D call TRBD2 (6 bases). V dropped 3 bases and J dropped 7 bases, with 15 bases sitting between them. From germline, CDR1 is MNHEY and CDR2 SMNVEV (reference sequence). This CDR3 region has 14 residues. CDR3 DNA: TGTGCCAGCAGTTTTCGGAGGGACCCTCCGACCCAGTACTTC. Protein product: CASSFRRDPPTQYF.

The chain combines TRBV15 with TRBJ2-1; 9 nucleotides align to TRBD2. The CDR3 extends over 18 amino acids. Germline V gives CDR1 LNHNV, CDR2 YYDKDF (reference sequence). V was clipped by 1 base and J by 3 bases; unmatched bases: 10. The CDR3, as DNA: TGTGCCACCAGCAGAGTAATCAGCGGGAGGAGCTTCTACAATGAGCAGTTCTTC. The encoded protein is CATSRVISGRSFYNEQFF.

In nucleotides, the CDR3 is TGTGCCAGCAGTCGGGGAAACAGGGCAAGAGGGGCTGGGGCCAACGTCCTGACTTTC. This gives the protein CASSRGNRARGAGANVLTF. The chain carries TRBV3-1 and TRBJ2-6, with a possible D match to TRBD1 (6 bases). This CDR3 has 19 amino acids. Germline V gene lookup returns CDR1 LGHDT and CDR2 YNNKEL (reference sequence). V was pared by 6 bases and J by 2 bases, with 23 bases between. Combining the CDR3 with reference TRBV3-1 and TRBJ2-6 gives the whole variable domain DTAVSQTPKYLVTQMGNDKSIKCEQNLGHDTMYWYKQDSKKFLKIMFSYNNKELIINETVPNRFSPKSPDKAHLNLHINSLELGDSAVYFCASSRGNRARGAGANVLTFGAGSRLTVL.

This chain connects TRBV27 to TRBJ2-7; possible D gene TRBD1, 5 bases. The CDR3 covers 14 residues. V dropped 4 bases and J dropped 3 bases, with 13 bases sitting between them. Germline CDR1 MNHEY, CDR2 SMNVEV (reference sequence). DNA for the CDR3: TGTGCCAGCAGTTCAGGAAGTAGGGGCTACGAGCAGTACTTC. Translated, it gives CASSSGSRGYEQYF.

V is TRBV6-1 and J is TRBJ1-1; possible D gene TRBD1, 6 bases. Trimming cost V 7 bases and J 1 base, with 16 bases left between them. The germline CDR1 and CDR2 sequences are MNHNS and SASEGT. This CDR3 has 15 amino acids. The CDR3 reads CASNTGTLTNTEAFF. The CDR3 DNA reads as TGTGCCAGCAATACAGGGACACTTACGAACACTGAAGCTTTCTTT.

This clonotype has at least ten counts. The chain joins TRBV5-1 to TRBJ2-1, with TRBD2 identical over 13 bases. The V and J ends lost 4 bases and 9 bases, in that order; junction bases with no gene match: 7. The CDR3 contains 15 residues. Germline CDR1 reads SGHRS; CDR2 reads YFSETQ. CDR3 bases: TGCGCCAGCAGCCCCCGACTAGCGGGGGGAGGTGAGCAGTTCTTC. The encoded protein is CASSPRLAGGGEQFF. Looking up the rest from reference TRBV5-1 and TRBJ2-1 gives the full variable domain: KAGVTQTPRYLIKTRGQQVTLSCSPISGHRSVSWYQQTPGQGLQFLFEYFSETQRNKGNFPGRFSGRQFSNSRSEMNVSTLELGDSALYLCASSPRLAGGGEQFFGPGTRLTVL.

This clonotype showed up many times. The rearrangement uses TRBV5-1 and TRBJ1-1, with D uncertain. V gave up 1 base and J gave up 2 bases, with 12 bases separating them. This CDR3 has 15 amino acids. Germline assignment: CDR1 SGHRS and CDR2 YFSETQ. CDR3 sequence: CASSLKVQTNTEAFF. The CDR3 DNA reads as TGCGCCAGCAGCTTGAAGGTCCAGACAAACACTGAAGCTTTCTTT.

The chain links TRBV3-1 to TRBJ2-7, with D hard to call. CDR3 length: 14 amino acids. The V gene lost 3 bases and the J gene lost 4 bases, with 13 bases spanning the gap. CDR1 is LGHDT, CDR2 YNNKEL, per germline (reference sequence). The DNA for the CDR3 is TGTGCCAGCAGCCACTGGCAGTCCACATACGAGCAGTACTTC. The encoded protein is CASSHWQSTYEQYF.

The rearrangement links TRBV9 to TRBJ2-4, with a possible D match to TRBD2 (6 bases). Germline V gene lookup returns CDR1 SGDLS and CDR2 YYNGEE. Trimming cost V 0 bases and J 5 bases, with 12 bases left between them. CDR3 size: 15 residues. This CDR3 reads CASSVGGTLENIQYF. In nucleotides, the CDR3 is TGTGCCAGCAGCGTAGGCGGGACTCTTGAAAACATTCAGTACTTC. Full variable domain (missing parts from reference TRBV9 and TRBJ2-4): DSGVTQTPKHLITATGQRVTLRCSPRSGDLSVYWYQQSLDQGLQFLIQYYNGEERAKGNILERFSAQQFPDLHSELNLSSLELGDSALYFCASSVGGTLENIQYFGAGTRLSVL.

The genes are TRBV29-1 and TRBJ2-1, with 11 positions matching TRBD2. Germline loops: CDR1 SQVTM, CDR2 ANQGSEA. This CDR3 region has 16 residues. V trimming: 3 bases; J trimming: 6 bases; junction bases outside the gene matches: 10. The CDR3 loop is CSVEAPRLAGTNEQFF. The CDR3 region has the DNA TGCAGCGTTGAGGCCCCAAGACTAGCGGGGACCAATGAGCAGTTCTTC.

J is TRBJ2-3 and V is TRBV25-1, with 11 bases identical to TRBD2. The CDR3 loop spans 15 amino acids. With 10 bases clipped from V and 4 bases from J, the junction kept 10 bases outside the gene matches. CDR1 MGHDK and CDR2 SYGVNS come from the germline V gene. CDR3 residues: CATAPGTSGADTQYF. CDR3 nucleotide sequence: TGTGCCACCGCCCCCGGGACTAGCGGCGCAGATACGCAGTATTTT.

The table lists this clonotype with a few counts. The chain employs TRBV10-3 and TRBJ2-7; D gene ambiguous. The CDR3 has 15 amino acids. V lost 2 bases, J lost 0 bases, and 11 bases lay in between. Germline CDR1 is ENHRY and CDR2 is SYGVKD. The CDR3 is CAISETEAPSYEQYF. CDR3 nucleotide sequence: TGTGCCATCAGTGAGACCGAGGCACCCTCCTACGAGCAGTACTTC.

A few counts support this clonotype. This chain uses TRBV12-3 or TRBV12-4 with TRBJ1-1, with 7 bases that match TRBD1. This CDR3 is built from 14 residues. The V and J ends lost 7 bases and 8 bases, in that order; junction bases with no gene match: 13. The CDR3 DNA reads TGTGCCAGCAACCTCAGACAGGGCGGATGGGAAGCTTTCTTT. This codes for CASNLRQGGWEAFF.

J is TRBJ2-7 and V is TRBV30; TRBD1 is a possible D gene (6 bases). Germline V gene sequence: CDR1 GTSNPN, CDR2 SVGIG (reference sequence). Between the trimmed V and J ends, which lost 6 bases and 0 bases, there was a span of 15 bases. The CDR3 spans 14 residues. The CDR3 loop reads CACQGQHFSYEQYF. The CDR3 nucleotides are TGTGCCTGCCAGGGGCAGCACTTCTCCTACGAGCAGTACTTC.

This clonotype has just a few counts. The chain employs TRBV5-1 and TRBJ2-1, with TRBD1 identical over 7 bases. This CDR3 has 18 amino acids. Germline assignment: CDR1 SGHRS and CDR2 YFSETQ. The ends lost 4 bases at V and 4 bases at J; junction bases unmatched: 17. CDR3 nucleotide sequence: TGCGCCAGCAGCACCGGGACAGCTTACTCCAGGGCTTACAATGAGCAGTTCTTC. Its translation is CASSTGTAYSRAYNEQFF.